These 4 T cell receptor beta chains share one sample of origin, sequenced in a study of T-cell reconstitution after alpha-beta-depleted transplantation in children. Unique molecular identifiers were incorporated during preparation of the TCRbeta library. TCRdb itself ran the PCR reads through MiXCR, one entry per CDR3 protein. The sample contains hundreds of thousands of distinct CDR3 sequences, 10% to 15% of which appear only once. This material consisted of PBMCs, mostly from graft donor cells, taken 360 days after TCRalphabeta/CD19-depleted stem cell transplant. Receptor source: a male patient between 10 and 17 years old who had a stem cell transplant for acute myeloid leukemia, so the T cells may come from the graft donor.

J is TRBJ2-3 and V is TRBV29-1; 10 positions agree with TRBD2. V lost 4 bases, J lost 3 bases, and 4 bases stayed unmatched. The CDR3 loop spans 14 amino acids. The V gene's germline CDR1 is SQVTM and CDR2 ANQGSEA. CDR3: CSVASGSFTDTQYF. CDR3 sequence (DNA): TGCAGCGTTGCTAGCGGGAGTTTTACAGATACGCAGTATTTT.

This sequence joins TRBV12-3 or TRBV12-4 and TRBJ2-7; D is uncertain. V gave up 7 bases and J gave up 2 bases, with 12 bases separating them. The CDR3 has 13 residues. The CDR3 region is CASTPKYPYEQYF. The DNA of the CDR3 is TGTGCCAGCACACCTAAATACCCCTACGAGCAGTACTTC.

This clonotype occurred a few times. The chain joins TRBV4-3 to TRBJ1-1, with D perhaps matching TRBD1 (5 bases). Germline V CDR1 and CDR2: LGHNA, YSLEER. CDR3 length: 15 amino acids. With 0 bases removed from V and 3 bases from J, the gap between germline ends came to 11 bases. CDR3 protein: CASSQDGGADTEAFF. The CDR3 DNA follows: TGCGCCAGCAGCCAAGATGGGGGAGCGGACACTGAAGCTTTCTTT.

This clonotype occurred a few times. V gene TRBV11-2 combines with J gene TRBJ2-1, with D perhaps being TRBD1 or TRBD2 (5 bases each). In germline, CDR1 is SGHAT, CDR2 FQNNGV. Trimming took 5 bases from V and 6 from J, leaving 20 bases between them. This CDR3 has 16 amino acids. The CDR3 DNA is TGTGCCAGCAGCCCACCCCCGGGGACCCTATTCAATGAGCAGTTCTTC. Amino acid sequence: CASSPPPGTLFNEQFF.